Listed below are T cell receptor beta chains from one sample, sequenced in a study of T cells after yellow fever vaccination. TCRdb re-called the 5' RACE reads with MiXCR, one entry per CDR3 protein. The sample contains 120,000 or so distinct CDR3 sequences, around 15% of which appear only once. This specimen was CD8+ T cells sorted from PBMCs, taken 5 days after the yellow fever booster vaccination. The receptor source for this set is a man aged 18 to 29 who received the YFV17D yellow fever vaccine. Each CDR3 is given with its conserved first and last residue. D genes are given only for firm matches. Clone size is given for some rows only: seen once, a few or many times, or a class if the clone is expanded.

abundance | d_gene | j_gene | v_gene | CDR3aa
few | TRBD1 | TRBJ1-1 | TRBV5-1 | CASSLSGTANTEAFF
few | NA | TRBJ2-1 | TRBV29-1 | CSVVRGSGNEQFF
few | NA | TRBJ2-5 | TRBV4-2 | CASSQGFWDSGETQYF
NA | TRBD1 | TRBJ2-7 | TRBV19 | CASSSGGGYEQYF
NA | NA | TRBJ1-1 | TRBV20-1 | CSARAATQSNTEAFF
many | NA | TRBJ2-4 | TRBV4-3 | CASSQDGGQGIQYF
few | NA | TRBJ1-1 | TRBV6-5 | CASSPRGVQTEAFF
few | TRBD1 | TRBJ2-3 | TRBV6-6 | CASSYPRGQVLTTDTQYF
NA | TRBD1 | TRBJ1-5 | TRBV11-2 | CASSSGQGRYQPQHF
NA | TRBD2 | TRBJ2-1 | TRBV7-2 | CASSLGTSWPGEQFF
few | NA | TRBJ2-7 | TRBV21-1 | CATGDSSSYEQYF
few | TRBD2 | TRBJ2-5 | TRBV5-1 | CASTSGETQYF